A selection of T cell receptor beta chains follows, all from one sample in a study of T cells after yellow fever vaccination. Using its own MiXCR run on the 5' RACE reads, TCRdb lists one record per CDR3 protein. The sample holds approximately 550,000 distinct CDR3 sequences; 13% are singletons and the top ten take over 13%. The sequenced sample was PBMCs, obtained on the day of the yellow fever booster vaccination. The receptors were gathered from a man aged 30-40 years who received the YFV17D yellow fever vaccine. Both conserved end residues are trimmed from each CDR3.

v_call cdr3_aa
TRBV5-6 ASLRAGEKLF
TRBV28 ASSQTWTQY
TRBV11-1 ASSPSLGSGSPLEEQF
TRBV2 ASSTNRGAYEQY
TRBV29-1 SVARTGDNEQF
TRBV18 ASSAGTSGGPDTQY
TRBV4-2 ASSPGLLLWGTGELF
TRBV29-1 SADLGTGELF
TRBV7-3 ASSLVGGGTDTEAF
TRBV28 ASSFWDYEQY
TRBV5-5 ASSTGGYTEAF
TRBV6-5 ASSYSILAGSNEQF
TRBV7-2 ASSQGLAGEETQY
TRBV10-2 ASSDHLGLAGINEQF
TRBV18 ASTEAGDAF
TRBV6-5 ASSYQGSPYDEQY
TRBV10-1 ASSESLGGGTQY
TRBV12-3/TRBV12-4 ASSSLVGGIAYEQY
TRBV27 ASSPRAFQTDNEQF
TRBV20-1 SARESGREQY
TRBV5-1 ASSLSVKLATEQY
TRBV21-1 ASSNSSAKSQETQY
TRBV11-2 ASSPRVGGLAGANTGELF
TRBV28 ASSFSERGGKETQY
TRBV29-1 SVDIRQETQY
TRBV9 ASSVEKGTKAF
TRBV25-1 ASIGQGSQPQH
TRBV7-2 ASSFAPGDSYEQY
TRBV24-1 ATSDHARQGAAEAF
TRBV6-2/TRBV6-3 ASSYLRGPRDQPQH
TRBV7-2 ASSLSGIPHGELF
TRBV9 ASSGSSGRLD
TRBV5-1 ASRLGLAASYYEQY
TRBV5-4 ASSYRDSRGYEQF
TRBV5-1 AISAGTSYEQY
TRBV7-2 ASSLRTSGRLSYEQY
TRBV7-2 ASSVETQY
TRBV14 ASSQALGGYNEPF
TRBV20-1 SARDEGWSTDTQY
TRBV7-2 ASSQVVGYEQY
TRBV5-1 ASSLASGSHEQY